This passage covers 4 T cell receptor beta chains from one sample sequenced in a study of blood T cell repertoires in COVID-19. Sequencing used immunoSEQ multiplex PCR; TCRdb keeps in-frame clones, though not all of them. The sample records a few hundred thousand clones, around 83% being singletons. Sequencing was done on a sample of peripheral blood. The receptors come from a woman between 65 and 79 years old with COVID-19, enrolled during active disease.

CDR3 bases: TGTGCCAGCAGCTTACTGGGCTACACCATATATTTT. Translation gives CASSLLGYTIYF. The rearrangement links TRBV7-9 to TRBJ1-3; unclear D gene. The V end lost 2 bases, the J end lost 8 bases, and 7 bases lay between the germline ends. This CDR3 is built from 12 residues. Germline CDR1 reads SEHNR; CDR2 reads FQNEAQ (reference sequence). Full variable domain (rest looked up from reference TRBV7-9 and TRBJ1-3): DTGVSQNPRHKITKRGQNVTFRCDPISEHNRLYWYRQTLGQGPEFLTYFQNEAQLEKSRLLSDRFSAERPKGSFSTLEIQRTEQGDSAMYLCASSLLGYTIYFGEGSWLTVV.

The CDR3 DNA follows: TGTGCCAGCAGCCCTAGCGGGAGACGAGTCGGGAGCTCCTACGAGCAGTACTTC. It is translated as CASSPSGRRVGSSYEQYF. V is TRBV6-2 or TRBV6-3 and J is TRBJ2-7, with 10 bases fitting TRBD2. Germline CDR1 reads MNHEY; CDR2 reads SVGEGT. The CDR3 totals 18 residues. V shed 6 bases and J 0 bases; nucleotides not matched to a gene: 14.

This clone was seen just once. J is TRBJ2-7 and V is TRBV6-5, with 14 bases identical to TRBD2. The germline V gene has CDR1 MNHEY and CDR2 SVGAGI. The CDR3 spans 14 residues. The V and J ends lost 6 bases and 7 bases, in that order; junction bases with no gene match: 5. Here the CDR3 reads CASRIGLAGGEQYF. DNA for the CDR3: TGTGCCAGCAGGATCGGACTAGCGGGAGGTGAGCAGTACTTC.

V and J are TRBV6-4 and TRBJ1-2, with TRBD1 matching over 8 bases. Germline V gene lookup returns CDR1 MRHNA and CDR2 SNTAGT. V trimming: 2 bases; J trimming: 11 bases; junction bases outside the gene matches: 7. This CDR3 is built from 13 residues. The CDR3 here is CASSDDRGGRYTF. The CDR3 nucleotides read TGTGCCAGCAGTGACGACAGGGGAGGACGATACACCTTC.